Shown below are 21 T cell receptor beta chains from a single sample sequenced in a study of blood T cell repertoires in COVID-19. Data came from immunoSEQ multiplex PCR; TCRdb stores just in-frame clones and leaves some out. The sample gives 110,000 or so clones, 70% to 80% of which show up once; 2% to 3% is in the top ten. Sequencing was done on a sample of peripheral blood. The receptors come from a man aged 45 to 65 with acute or convalescent COVID-19.

V gene TRBV15 combines with J gene TRBJ2-3; the D is unclear. This CDR3 has 12 amino acids. Trimming removed 3 bases at V and 6 bases at J, with 7 bases between. Germline V gene sequence: CDR1 LNHNV, CDR2 YYDKDF (reference sequence). CDR3 nucleotides: TGTGCCACCAGCAGGTCCGTGGATACGCAGTATTTT. This codes for CATSRSVDTQYF. The variable domain in full, completed from reference TRBV15 and TRBJ2-3, reads DAMVIQNPRYQVTQFGKPVTLSCSQTLNHNVMYWYQQKSSQAPKLLFHYYDKDFNNEADTPDNFQSRRPNTSFCFLDIRSPGLGDTAMYLCATSRSVDTQYFGPGTRLTVL.

This chain uses TRBV10-1 with TRBJ2-3; TRBD2 matches 7 bases. CDR3 length: 15 amino acids. V lost 3 bases to trimming and J lost 2 bases; unmatched junction nucleotides: 5. The germline gives CDR1 WNHNN, CDR2 SYGVQD (reference sequence). The CDR3 sequence: CASSDSGGFTDTQYF. In nucleotides, the CDR3 is TGCGCCAGCAGTGACTCGGGGGGTTTCACAGATACGCAGTATTTT.

J is TRBJ1-3 and V is TRBV7-3; 9 bases are a match to TRBD1. The CDR3 has 14 amino acids. CDR1 is SGHTA, CDR2 FQGTGA, per germline. V lost 2 bases to trimming and J lost 7 bases; unmatched junction nucleotides: 3. DNA for the CDR3: TGTGCCAGCAGCTTATCAGGACAGGGGAACACCATATATTTT. Amino acids: CASSLSGQGNTIYF.

This clone appeared a few times. The chain carries TRBV19 and TRBJ1-2; maybe TRBD1 (5 bases). The CDR3 loop spans 16 amino acids. Trimming stripped 2 bases from V and 0 bases from J, with 13 bases between. Germline V lookup: CDR1 LNHDA, CDR2 SQIVND (reference sequence). The CDR3 reads CASSIRGQSTNYGYTF. The CDR3 nucleotides are TGTGCCAGTAGTATAAGGGGTCAGAGTACTAACTATGGCTACACCTTC.

The rearrangement joins TRBV6-5 to TRBJ2-2; 8 bases agree with TRBD1. Looked up from germline, CDR1 is MNHEY and CDR2 is SVGAGI. CDR3 size: 13 residues. Losses at the gene ends were 8 bases for V and 1 base for J; bases not matched to a gene: 0. The CDR3 region is CASDRGNTGELFF. DNA of the CDR3: TGTGCCAGCGACAGGGGGAACACCGGGGAGCTGTTTTTT.

This sequence joins TRBV30 and TRBJ2-7, with unresolved D. Deletions cut 1 base from V and 3 bases from J, with 7 bases between. CDR1 GTSNPN and CDR2 SVGIG come from the germline V gene (reference sequence). This CDR3 has 12 amino acids. The CDR3 loop is CAWSGQRYEQYF. For the CDR3, the DNA is TGTGCCTGGAGTGGGCAGCGCTACGAGCAGTACTTC.

The CDR3 DNA follows: TGTGCCAGCAGCTCGAGGACAGAAAGTCTCTCTGGGGCCAACGTCCTGACTTTC. This gives the protein CASSSRTESLSGANVLTF. The V gene is TRBV7-9, the J gene TRBJ2-6; possibly TRBD1 for D (6 bases). Germline CDR1 reads SEHNR; CDR2 reads FQNEAQ (reference sequence). V was cut by 4 bases and J by 0 bases, with 16 bases left in between. The CDR3 runs to 18 residues. The variable domain in full, with the rest retrieved from reference TRBV7-9 and TRBJ2-6, is DTGVSQNPRHKITKRGQNVTFRCDPISEHNRLYWYRQTLGQGPEFLTYFQNEAQLEKSRLLSDRFSAERPKGSFSTLEIQRTEQGDSAMYLCASSSRTESLSGANVLTFGAGSRLTVL.

This clone has just one count. The chain is built from TRBV7-9 and TRBJ1-5; D is unclear. Germline CDR1 and CDR2: SEHNR and FQNEAQ (reference sequence). This CDR3 is built from 13 residues. The germline V and J ends were trimmed by 5 bases and 3 bases, with 8 bases remaining between them. This CDR3 is CASSLRDNQPQHF. DNA for the CDR3: TGTGCCAGCAGCCTCCGAGACAATCAGCCCCAGCATTTT.

This clone was counted between two and nine times. J is TRBJ1-1 and V is TRBV27; D remains ambiguous. CDR3 size: 13 residues. Per the germline V gene, CDR1 is MNHEY and CDR2 is SMNVEV (reference sequence). Trimming cost V 5 bases and J 5 bases, with 12 bases left between them. The CDR3 spells CASSARFWTEAFF. CDR3 bases: TGTGCCAGCAGTGCCCGGTTTTGGACTGAAGCTTTCTTT.

V gene TRBV5-6 combines with J gene TRBJ1-2; 8 bases are a match to TRBD1. The CDR3 runs to 14 residues. After removal of 4 bases from V and 2 bases from J, the junction contained 4 bases not matched to a gene. From germline, CDR1 is SGHDT and CDR2 YYEEEE. The CDR3 protein is CASSPPGGNYGYTF. The CDR3 DNA follows: TGTGCCAGCAGCCCCCCAGGGGGCAACTATGGCTACACCTTC.

This rearrangement joins TRBV19 to TRBJ1-1; maybe TRBD1 (5 bases). The length of the CDR3 is 11 residues. Germline CDR1 and CDR2: LNHDA and SQIVND (reference sequence). V lost 11 bases, J lost 10 bases, and 17 bases lay in between. DNA for the CDR3: TGTGCCTCCTCTGCCCGGGGGAGAGCTTTCTTT. This gives the protein CASSARGRAFF.

In its sample, this clone was seen many times. The chain couples TRBV7-8 to TRBJ2-3; a possible D gene is TRBD1 (6 bases). CDR3 length equals 15 residues. Trimming pared 5 bases from V and 0 bases from J, leaving 12 bases between. Germline-derived CDR1 and CDR2 are SGHVS and FQNEAQ. CDR3 nucleotides: TGTGCCAGCAGCCCAAGGGGGTCTAGCACAGATACGCAGTATTTT. This codes for CASSPRGSSTDTQYF.

This sequence joins TRBV28 and TRBJ2-3, with 8 bases matching TRBD1. Germline CDR1 reads MDHEN; CDR2 reads SYDVKM. The CDR3 loop spans 12 amino acids. The trim removed 5 bases at V and 10 bases at J, leaving 5 bases unmatched. As DNA, the CDR3 is TGTGCCAGCAGTAAGGGACAGGCTGCGCAGTATTTT. Translation: CASSKGQAAQYF.

This sequence joins TRBV5-6 and TRBJ2-5, with D tentatively TRBD2 (6 bases). V was clipped by 3 bases and J by 4 bases, with 7 bases between them. The CDR3 is 12 residues long. The germline V gene has CDR1 SGHDT and CDR2 YYEEEE. The CDR3 bases are TGTGCCAGCAGCTCCGGGGGAGAGACCCAGTACTTC. Translated, it gives CASSSGGETQYF.

The chain combines TRBV2 with TRBJ2-5, with 12 bases identical to TRBD2. The J segment lost 5 bases and the V segment lost 6 bases, leaving 4 bases of the junction unmatched. Per the germline V gene, CDR1 is SNHLY and CDR2 is FYNNEI. The CDR3 loop spans 14 amino acids. CDR3 in DNA: TGTGCCAGCAGGAAGACTAGCGGGAGTGAGACCCAGTACTTC. It codes for CASRKTSGSETQYF.

The CDR3 here is CASSQGRGSPLHF. Here the CDR3 DNA reads TGTGCCAGCAGCCAAGGAAGGGGTTCACCCCTCCACTTT. The rearrangement uses TRBV3-1 (or the pseudogene TRBV3-2) and TRBJ1-6; D is possibly TRBD1 (5 bases). Germline V lookup: CDR1 LGHDT, CDR2 YNNKEL (reference sequence). Trimming shortened V by 1 base and J by 9 bases, and 7 bases separated the two germline ends. This CDR3 has 13 amino acids.

This chain joins TRBV18 and TRBJ1-1; D unresolved. V shed 3 bases and J shed 1 base, with 15 bases lying between them. This CDR3 has 16 amino acids. Germline V gives CDR1 KGHSH, CDR2 LQKENI. CDR3 coding DNA: TGTGCCAGCTCACCCCGCCAGTATTCGGGGAACACTGAAGCTTTCTTT. This gives the protein CASSPRQYSGNTEAFF.

This chain uses TRBV2 with TRBJ1-1; D perhaps matches TRBD1 (6 bases). The germline gives CDR1 SNHLY, CDR2 FYNNEI. The CDR3 spans 13 residues. V dropped 6 bases and J dropped 1 base, with 9 bases sitting between them. This chain's CDR3 is CASSGQTNTEAFF. For the CDR3, the DNA is TGTGCCAGCAGCGGACAGACGAACACTGAAGCTTTCTTT. Complete variable domain (other parts from reference TRBV2 and TRBJ1-1): EPEVTQTPSHQVTQMGQEVILRCVPISNHLYFYWYRQILGQKVEFLVSFYNNEISEKSEIFDDQFSVERPDGSNFTLKIRSTKLEDSAMYFCASSGQTNTEAFFGQGTRLTVV.

This sequence joins TRBV2 and TRBJ1-1, with D uncertain. V lost 5 bases and J 2 bases, leaving 9 bases between the germline ends. Germline V lookup: CDR1 SNHLY, CDR2 FYNNEI. The CDR3 sequence is 13 residues long. The CDR3, as DNA: TGTGCCAGCAGTTTGACAATAAACACTGAAGCTTTCTTT. As protein: CASSLTINTEAFF.

This clone has a single count. The V call is TRBV5-6, the J call TRBJ2-1, with 12 positions matching TRBD2. V shed 1 base, J shed 7 bases, and the junction held 6 bases outside the gene matches. Germline V lookup: CDR1 SGHDT, CDR2 YYEEEE. This CDR3 region has 16 residues. This CDR3 is CASSLITGTSGNEQFF. CDR3 bases: TGTGCCAGCAGCTTGATAACCGGGACTAGCGGGAATGAGCAGTTCTTC.

This sequence joins TRBV4-2 and TRBJ1-4; 9 bases map to TRBD1. Per the germline V gene, CDR1 is LGHNA and CDR2 is YNFKEQ. V gave up 0 bases and J gave up 8 bases; unmatched junction bases: 4. This CDR3 is built from 15 residues. The CDR3 loop reads CASSQDGDRVEKLFF. For the CDR3, the DNA is TGTGCCAGCAGCCAAGATGGGGACAGGGTCGAAAAACTGTTTTTT.